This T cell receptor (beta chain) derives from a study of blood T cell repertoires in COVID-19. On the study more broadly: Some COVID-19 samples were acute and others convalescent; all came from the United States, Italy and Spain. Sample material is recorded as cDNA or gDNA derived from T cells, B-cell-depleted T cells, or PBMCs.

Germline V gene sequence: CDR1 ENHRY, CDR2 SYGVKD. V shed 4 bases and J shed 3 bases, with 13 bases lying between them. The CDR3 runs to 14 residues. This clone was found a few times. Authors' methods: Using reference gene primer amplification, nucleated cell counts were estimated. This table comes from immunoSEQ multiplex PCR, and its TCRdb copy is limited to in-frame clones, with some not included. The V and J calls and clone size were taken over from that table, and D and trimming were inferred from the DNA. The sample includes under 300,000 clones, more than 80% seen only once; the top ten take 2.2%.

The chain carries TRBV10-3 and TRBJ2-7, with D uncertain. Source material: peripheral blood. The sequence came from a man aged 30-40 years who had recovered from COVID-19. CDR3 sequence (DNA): TGTGCCATCAGTGGCCCAGAACACCACTACGAGCAGTACTTC. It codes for CAISGPEHHYEQYF.